The 23 T cell receptor beta chains below come from one sample, sequenced in a study of technical replicates of blood from a handful of donors. Assay: immunoSEQ multiplex PCR; the TCRdb copy retains only in-frame clones and omits some. The table lists roughly 64,000 clones, 75% to 90% of them singletons. Sequenced sample: PBMCs. The receptors shown here come from a human donor in good health. Some clones in this sample may be carry-over from other donors' samples.

A few counts support this clone. The V call is TRBV4-2, the J call TRBJ2-3; 11 bases fit TRBD2. V lost 4 bases and J lost 4; bases outside the gene matches: 10. The germline gives CDR1 LGHNA, CDR2 YNFKEQ. CDR3 length equals 17 residues. The CDR3 here is CASSPGESSGGADTQYF. The CDR3 DNA is TGTGCCAGCAGCCCCGGGGAGAGTAGCGGGGGGGCAGATACGCAGTATTTT.

This clone was found many times. CDR3: CASSLGPGQLQPQHF. DNA for the CDR3: TGCGCCAGCAGCTTGGGGCCGGGACAGCTCCAGCCCCAGCATTTT. The genes are TRBV5-1 and TRBJ1-5; 7 nucleotides match TRBD1. This CDR3 spans 15 amino acids. V lost 0 bases to trimming and J lost 7 bases; unmatched junction nucleotides: 7. Germline V gene sequence: CDR1 SGHRS, CDR2 YFSETQ.

The table lists this clone with a few counts. The chain employs TRBV7-7 and TRBJ1-1, with TRBD1 identical over 7 bases. V lost 8 bases, J lost 4 bases, and 10 bases stayed unmatched. Germline V gene lookup returns CDR1 SSHAT and CDR2 FNYEAQ (reference sequence). This CDR3 has 14 residues. CDR3 protein: CASPGGRLGTEAFF. In DNA, the CDR3 is TGTGCCAGCCCAGGGGGGAGGTTGGGCACTGAAGCTTTCTTT.

The rearrangement links TRBV4-3 to TRBJ1-2, with D perhaps matching TRBD1 (6 bases). Trimming stripped 4 bases from V and 6 bases from J, with 21 bases between. Looked up from germline, CDR1 is LGHNA and CDR2 is YSLEER. The CDR3 runs to 16 residues. The CDR3 coding sequence is TGCGCCAGCAGCCCCCGATCGGACAGCAAATTCAATGGCTACACCTTC. Amino acids: CASSPRSDSKFNGYTF.

The gene calls are TRBV19 and TRBJ1-6, with 11 bases fitting TRBD1. From germline, CDR1 is LNHDA and CDR2 SQIVND (reference sequence). The CDR3 is 15 residues long. Trimming at V came to 8 bases and at J to 9 bases, leaving 9 bases not matched to a gene. CDR3 DNA: TGTGCCAGTGGGGGACAGGGGGGATCCCGTTCACCCCTCCACTTT. Its protein product is CASGGQGGSRSPLHF.

The chain's CDR3 is CASSYRVTNYGYTF. For the CDR3, the DNA is TGTGCCAGCAGTTATCGAGTCACTAACTATGGCTACACCTTC. The gene calls are TRBV6-5 and TRBJ1-2; unclear D gene. The CDR3 spans 14 residues. CDR1 MNHEY and CDR2 SVGAGI come from the germline V gene. Trimming removed 3 bases at V and 0 bases at J, with 8 bases between.

V usage is TRBV18 and J usage is TRBJ2-2; 13 bases align to TRBD2. Germline V CDR1 and CDR2: KGHSH, LQKENI. J was trimmed by 3 bases and V by 6 bases; bases with no gene match: 1. There are 15 residues in the CDR3. The CDR3: CASSGTSGDTGELFF. CDR3 bases: TGTGCCAGCTCGGGGACTAGCGGGGACACCGGGGAGCTGTTTTTT.

V gene TRBV4-1 combines with J gene TRBJ1-2; D is undetermined. Germline V lookup: CDR1 MGHRA, CDR2 YSYEKL. This CDR3 is built from 15 residues. Trimming shortened V by 3 bases and J by 8 bases, and 19 bases separated the two germline ends. The DNA for the CDR3 is TGCGCCAGCAGCCATCAAAATGCCGAAGCGGGAGGCTACACCTTC. This translates into CASSHQNAEAGGYTF.

This chain joins TRBV14 and TRBJ2-5; D perhaps matches TRBD1 (6 bases). The CDR3 contains 12 residues. Trimming shortened V by 4 bases and J by 10 bases, and 13 bases separated the two germline ends. The germline CDR1 and CDR2 sequences are SGHDN and FVKESK. The CDR3: CASSLQGINQYF. The CDR3 nucleotides read TGTGCCAGCAGCCTACAGGGAATTAACCAGTACTTC. The full variable domain, rest sourced from reference TRBV14 and TRBJ2-5, is EAGVTQFPSHSVIEKGQTVTLRCDPISGHDNLYWYRRVMGKEIKFLLHFVKESKQDESGMPNNRFLAERTGGTYSTLKVQPAELEDSGVYFCASSLQGINQYFGPGTRLLVL.

This chain links TRBV19 with TRBJ1-6; 7 nucleotides align to TRBD1. The CDR3 is made up of 15 amino acids. Unmatched junction bases numbered 11, after V lost 6 bases and J lost 9 bases. Germline assignment: CDR1 LNHDA and CDR2 SQIVND (reference sequence). CDR3 DNA: TGTGCCAGTAGGACAGGGCGCTATGATTCTTCACCCCTCCACTTT. Amino acids: CASRTGRYDSSPLHF. Combining the CDR3 with reference TRBV19 and TRBJ1-6 gives the whole variable domain DGGITQSPKYLFRKEGQNVTLSCEQNLNHDAMYWYRQDPGQGLRLIYYSQIVNDFQKGDIAEGYSVSREKKESFPLTVTSAQKNPTAFYLCASRTGRYDSSPLHFGNGTRLTVT.

The CDR3: CASGSGDGGTEAFF. DNA of the CDR3: TGTGCCAGCGGATCCGGCGATGGGGGGACTGAAGCTTTCTTT. The V gene is TRBV6-6, the J gene TRBJ1-1; tentatively, D is TRBD1 (5 bases). The CDR3 sequence is 14 residues long. V lost 8 bases, J lost 5 bases, and 18 bases lay in between. The germline CDR1 and CDR2 sequences are MNHNY and SVGAGI (reference sequence).

The sample holds many counts of this clone. Written as DNA, the CDR3 is TGCGCCAGCAGCTCGACAGGGGGCTACAATGAGCAGTTCTTC. Its protein product is CASSSTGGYNEQFF. The chain is built from TRBV5-1 and TRBJ2-1; 9 nucleotides line up with TRBD1. This CDR3 is 14 amino acids long. V lost 3 bases, J lost 3 bases, and 1 base stayed unmatched. CDR1 and CDR2 from the germline V gene are SGHRS and YFSETQ.

J is TRBJ1-1 and V is TRBV5-6; perhaps TRBD1 as D (6 bases). The V gene lost 1 base and the J gene lost 1 base, with 8 bases spanning the gap. The CDR3 spans 14 residues. CDR1 is SGHDT, CDR2 YYEEEE, per germline. This CDR3 reads CASSLRGRNTEAFF. The DNA for the CDR3 is TGTGCCAGCAGCTTGAGGGGGAGGAACACTGAAGCTTTCTTT.

This chain uses TRBV9 with TRBJ2-3; weak D call: TRBD2 (6 bases). Germline CDR1 SGDLS, CDR2 YYNGEE. Between the trimmed V and J ends, which lost 4 bases and 3 bases, there was a span of 15 bases. CDR3 length equals 15 residues. CDR3 sequence: CASSRRGVWTDTQYF. The CDR3 nucleotides are TGTGCCAGCAGCCGCCGCGGGGTATGGACAGATACGCAGTATTTT.

This clone is medium-sized within its sample. V usage is TRBV27 and J usage is TRBJ2-7; possible D gene TRBD1, 6 bases. V dropped 6 bases and J dropped 3 bases, with 18 bases sitting between them. The CDR3 covers 15 residues. The germline gives CDR1 MNHEY, CDR2 SMNVEV (reference sequence). CDR3 bases: TGTGCCAGCAGCGGCAAGGGGGTCTTTAACTACGAGCAGTACTTC. Encoded protein: CASSGKGVFNYEQYF.

V is TRBV7-9 and J is TRBJ1-2; 8 nucleotides match TRBD1. The germline V gene encodes CDR1 SEHNR and CDR2 FQNEAQ (reference sequence). The V gene end was trimmed by 5 bases and the J gene end by 8 bases; junction bases not matched to a gene: 10. This CDR3 has 14 residues. CDR3 coding DNA: TGTGCCAGCAGCCGCCAGACAGGGGAGGGAGGCTACACCTTC. This translates into CASSRQTGEGGYTF.

The chain employs TRBV18 and TRBJ1-1, with D hard to call. There are 13 residues in the CDR3. Germline V gene lookup returns CDR1 KGHSH and CDR2 LQKENI. The V end lost 2 bases, the J end lost 11 bases, and 15 bases lay between the germline ends. Here the CDR3 DNA reads TGTGCCAGCTCACCAGGTAATCCGGGTCAGGCTTTCTTT. It is translated as CASSPGNPGQAFF.

The rearrangement links TRBV18 to TRBJ1-1; 9 nucleotides line up with TRBD1. Germline-derived CDR1 and CDR2 are KGHSH and LQKENI. V shed 3 bases, J shed 6 bases, and the junction held 2 bases outside the gene matches. CDR3 length: 13 residues. The CDR3: CASSPGQGSEAFF. The CDR3 DNA follows: TGTGCCAGCTCACCGGGACAGGGCTCTGAAGCTTTCTTT. The complete variable domain, with remaining parts taken from reference TRBV18 and TRBJ1-1, reads NAGVMQNPRHLVRRRGQEARLRCSPMKGHSHVYWYRQLPEEGLKFMVYLQKENIIDESGMPKERFSAEFPKEGPSILRIQQVVRGDSAAYFCASSPGQGSEAFFGQGTRLTVV.

The chain employs TRBV30 and TRBJ1-5; TRBD1 matches at 7 bases. CDR3 length equals 15 residues. Losses at the gene ends were 2 bases for V and 9 bases for J; bases not matched to a gene: 13. CDR1 is GTSNPN, CDR2 SVGIG, per germline (reference sequence). The CDR3 sequence is CAWSPSGQTRGPQHF. In DNA form, the CDR3 reads TGTGCCTGGAGTCCCTCGGGACAGACCCGGGGGCCCCAGCATTTT.

V usage is TRBV5-4 and J usage is TRBJ2-7; D is unresolved. CDR1 SGHNT and CDR2 YYREEE come from the germline V gene (reference sequence). The V end was cut by 0 bases, the J end by 5 bases, with 6 bases between. There are 12 residues in the CDR3. CDR3 protein: CASSLVGHEQYF. The DNA for the CDR3 is TGTGCCAGCAGCTTGGTTGGGCACGAGCAGTACTTC. The complete variable domain, with remaining parts taken from reference TRBV5-4 and TRBJ2-7, reads ETGVTQSPTHLIKTRGQQVTLRCSSQSGHNTVSWYQQALGQGPQFIFQYYREEENGRGNFPPRFSGLQFPNYSSELNVNALELDDSALYLCASSLVGHEQYFGPGTRLTVT.

The chain couples TRBV30 to TRBJ2-7; 11 positions agree with TRBD2. This CDR3 comprises 13 residues. Looked up from germline, CDR1 is GTSNPN and CDR2 is SVGIG (reference sequence). Trimming took 4 bases from V and 6 from J; bases not matched to a gene: 5. The CDR3 protein is CAWTRLAGSEQYF. The CDR3 coding sequence is TGTGCCTGGACACGACTAGCGGGGAGCGAGCAGTACTTC.

The chain is built from TRBV4-2 and TRBJ2-1; possible D gene TRBD2, 5 bases. Trimming stripped 2 bases from V and 9 bases from J, with 11 bases between. Germline values: CDR1 LGHNA, CDR2 YNFKEQ. The CDR3 is made up of 13 amino acids. The CDR3: CASSQRGSGEQFF. Written as DNA, the CDR3 is TGTGCCAGCAGCCAACGGGGTAGTGGTGAGCAGTTCTTC.

This chain joins TRBV6-5 and TRBJ2-2, with D tentatively TRBD1 (6 bases). V gave up 6 bases and J gave up 1 base, with 12 bases separating them. This CDR3 has 15 amino acids. Germline-derived CDR1 and CDR2 are MNHEY and SVGAGI. The CDR3 here is CASRFEGQNTGELFF. Here the CDR3 DNA reads TGTGCCAGCAGATTCGAGGGACAGAACACCGGGGAGCTGTTTTTT.